The 5 T cell receptor beta chains listed next were all sequenced from one sample in a study of blood T cell repertoires in COVID-19. The data were produced by immunoSEQ multiplex PCR, yet TCRdb's version contains in-frame clones alone and is incomplete. This sample yields roughly 60,000 clones, of which over 55% are seen a single time; 4% to 5% belongs to the top ten. Sequenced: peripheral blood. These receptors were obtained from a woman in her seventies with COVID-19, enrolled during active disease.

This clone has just one count. The V gene is TRBV5-1, the J gene TRBJ2-5; possibly TRBD1 for D (6 bases). V lost 7 bases and J 4 bases, leaving 17 bases between the germline ends. CDR1 is SGHRS and CDR2 is YFSETQ in the germline V gene. The CDR3 is 14 residues long. The CDR3 here is CASQPQVGAETQYF. The CDR3 nucleotides are TGCGCCAGCCAACCTCAGGTGGGGGCAGAGACCCAGTACTTC.

The rearrangement joins TRBV9 to TRBJ1-2, with 7 positions matching TRBD1. The ends lost 0 bases at V and 2 bases at J; junction bases unmatched: 4. Germline V gene data show CDR1 as SGDLS and CDR2 as YYNGEE. The CDR3 totals 15 residues. The CDR3, as DNA: TGTGCCAGCAGCGTAGAAGGGGACAGCAACTATGGCTACACCTTC. As protein: CASSVEGDSNYGYTF. Full variable domain (outside the CDR3, taken from reference TRBV9 and TRBJ1-2): DSGVTQTPKHLITATGQRVTLRCSPRSGDLSVYWYQQSLDQGLQFLIQYYNGEERAKGNILERFSAQQFPDLHSELNLSSLELGDSALYFCASSVEGDSNYGYTFGSGTRLTVV.

The V gene is TRBV7-8, the J gene TRBJ1-5, with D possibly being TRBD1 (5 bases). Germline-derived CDR1 and CDR2 are SGHVS and FQNEAQ. V was clipped by 3 bases and J by 2 bases, with 14 bases between them. This CDR3 has 16 amino acids. The chain's CDR3 is CASSFSGPRGNQPQHF. As DNA, the CDR3 is TGTGCCAGCAGCTTCTCAGGGCCTAGGGGCAATCAGCCCCAGCATTTT.

This clone has a single count. The chain uses TRBV5-6 and TRBJ2-5; a possible D gene is TRBD2 (6 bases). The CDR3 has 15 amino acids. The V end lost 0 bases, the J end lost 5 bases, and 14 bases lay between the germline ends. Germline values: CDR1 SGHDT, CDR2 YYEEEE. CDR3 loop: CASSLGQEGPETQYF. CDR3 sequence (DNA): TGTGCCAGCAGCTTGGGGCAGGAGGGGCCCGAGACCCAGTACTTC.

The V and J genes are TRBV19 and TRBJ2-6; TRBD1 agrees at 9 bases. The ends lost 6 bases at V and 1 base at J; junction bases unmatched: 7. This CDR3 comprises 17 residues. In germline, CDR1 is LNHDA, CDR2 SQIVND (reference sequence). As DNA, the CDR3 is TGTGCCAGTAGGGAGGGACAGGGTCTATCTGGGGCCAACGTCCTGACTTTC. It encodes CASREGQGLSGANVLTF.